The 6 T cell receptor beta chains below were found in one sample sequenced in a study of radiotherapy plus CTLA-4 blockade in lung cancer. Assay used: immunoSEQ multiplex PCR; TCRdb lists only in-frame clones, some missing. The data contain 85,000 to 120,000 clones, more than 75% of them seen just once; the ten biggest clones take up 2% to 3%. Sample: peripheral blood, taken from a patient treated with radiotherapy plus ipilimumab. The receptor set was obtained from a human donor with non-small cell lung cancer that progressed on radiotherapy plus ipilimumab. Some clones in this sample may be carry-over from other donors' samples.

The CDR3 DNA reads TGTGCCAGCAGCGTAGGGCAGGGCAACGAAAAACTGTTTTTT. As protein: CASSVGQGNEKLFF. The J gene is TRBJ1-4, the V gene TRBV9; tentatively, D is TRBD1 (5 bases). V was pared by 0 bases and J by 8 bases, with 11 bases between. Germline CDR1 SGDLS, CDR2 YYNGEE. The CDR3 length is 14 residues.

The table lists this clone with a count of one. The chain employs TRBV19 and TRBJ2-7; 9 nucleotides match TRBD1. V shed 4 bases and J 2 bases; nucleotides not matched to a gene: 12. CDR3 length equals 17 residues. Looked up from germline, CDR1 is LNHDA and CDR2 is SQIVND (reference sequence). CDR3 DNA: TGTGCCAGTAGTACTAATTCCGGGACAGGGATAGCCTACGAGCAGTACTTC. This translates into CASSTNSGTGIAYEQYF.

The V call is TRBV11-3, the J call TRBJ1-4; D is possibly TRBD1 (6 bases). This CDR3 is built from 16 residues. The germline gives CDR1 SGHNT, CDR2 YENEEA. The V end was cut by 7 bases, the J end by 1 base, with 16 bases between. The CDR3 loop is CASNPPRTVTNEKLFF. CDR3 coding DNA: TGTGCCAGCAACCCTCCCAGGACAGTAACTAATGAAAAACTGTTTTTT. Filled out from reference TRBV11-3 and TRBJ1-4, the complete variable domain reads EAGVVQSPRYKIIEKKQPVAFWCNPISGHNTLYWYLQNLGQGPELLIRYENEEAVDDSQLPKDRFSAERLKGVDSTLKIQPAELGDSAVYLCASNPPRTVTNEKLFFGSGTQLSVL.

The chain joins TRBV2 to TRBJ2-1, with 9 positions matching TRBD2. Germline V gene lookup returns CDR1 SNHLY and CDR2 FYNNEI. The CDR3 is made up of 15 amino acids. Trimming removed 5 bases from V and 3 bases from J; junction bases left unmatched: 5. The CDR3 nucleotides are TGTGCCAGCAGTCCCCTAGCGGGGAACTACAATGAGCAGTTCTTC. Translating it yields CASSPLAGNYNEQFF.

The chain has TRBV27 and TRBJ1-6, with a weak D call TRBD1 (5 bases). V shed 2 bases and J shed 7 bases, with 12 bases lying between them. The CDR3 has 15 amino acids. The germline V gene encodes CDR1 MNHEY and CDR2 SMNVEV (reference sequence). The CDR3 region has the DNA TGTGCCAGCAGTTTACGGGGGTCGGGGAATTCACCCCTCCACTTT. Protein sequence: CASSLRGSGNSPLHF.

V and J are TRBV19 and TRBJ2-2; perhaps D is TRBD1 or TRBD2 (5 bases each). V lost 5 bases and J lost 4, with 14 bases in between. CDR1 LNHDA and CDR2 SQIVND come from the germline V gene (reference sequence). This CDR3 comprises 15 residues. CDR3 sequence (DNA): TGTGCCAGTAGTGGGACCCTTGTGGCCACCGGGGAGCTGTTTTTT. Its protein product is CASSGTLVATGELFF.